This T cell receptor (beta chain) is drawn from a study of T cells in Graves' hyperthyroidism and ophthalmopathy (dated by TCRdb to the late 2010s). Regarding the complete study: Peripheral blood samples were taken at the time of initial diagnosis, prior to any treatment. TCR V-J signatures able to tell the groups apart were searched for in a discovery cohort of 100 patients, of whom 43 had Graves' ophthalmopathy and roughly 59 had stable Graves' hyperthyroidism. Prospective prediction of ophthalmopathy was tested in an independent validation cohort consisting of roughly 20 hyperthyroidism patients and around 16 patients who later progressed to ophthalmopathy. The approximately 100 discovery patients were randomly divided into training and test sets at a 7:3 ratio. The study also compared thyroid tissue and blood T-cell repertoires from several Graves' hyperthyroidism patients. Once sampling was done, hyperthyroidism patients were given methimazole at a starting dose of 30 mg daily, whereas ophthalmopathy patients were given high-dose intravenous methylprednisolone. According to the paper, TCR Vbeta CDR3 sequencing was carried out on 120 to 150 peripheral blood samples, which came from 40 to 45 ophthalmopathy, 70 to 80 hyperthyroidism and about 17 progressor patients. The paper as a whole reports these results and caveats: No statistical method was used to fix the sample size in advance, and group allocation was not hidden from the investigators. In cross-validation, a model built on a 13 V-J signature told ophthalmopathy apart from stable hyperthyroidism with over 85% sensitivity and around 81% specificity, and in testing the same model reached 80%/75%. In validation, the model predicted progression to ophthalmopathy with over 65% sensitivity and 72% to 85% specificity, a median of 6.5 months before onset. Most expanded thyroid clonotypes (frequency above 0.001) were also found in blood, which suggests that blood repertoires may mirror thyroid immune responses.

Trimming costs V 2 bases and J 1 base, and their ends lie 11 bases apart. CDR1 and CDR2 (SGHNT, YYREEE) derive from the germline V gene (reference sequence). From the cysteine up to the phenylalanine, the CDR3 has a length of 15 residues. Just CDR3 DNA is preserved here, 45 bases in frame from base 1. Amplification of TCR beta CDR3 regions was carried out from RNA transcripts. For the first round of RT-PCR on the TCR CDR3, the HTBI primer set was used together with the Qiagen OneStep RT-PCR kit. The libraries were constructed in a second round of multiplex PCR and then size-selected and purified. Libraries were sequenced paired-end with 100 bp reads on an Illumina HiSeq2000. Under the source paper's analysis protocol: SOAPnuke was used to process the raw data, with reads discarded if the reads contained adapters or uncalled bases, had a mean Phred below 15, or lacked an exact constant-primer or identifier match. COPE v1.2.5 was used to merge high-quality paired reads, and clonotypes were defined as unique nucleotide sequences. MiTCR v1.1 was used to align the clonotypes against IMGT TRBV, TRBD and TRBJ reference segments. Only V-J combinations with frequency above 0.0001, covering about 99% of repertoires, were analysed. The TCS score was defined as F50 (clonal expansion) divided by E x V (chaos), with BLOSUM62-based TCRdist calculated between CDR3 peptides within each V-J. Welch's t-statistics and random forest reduced around 550 V-J features to 13, which were used in a naive Bayes classifier (R e1071). The public reads were reanalyzed by TCRdb: fastp trimming at Q25, MiXCR alignment, in-frame beta chains only. All rows with the same CDR3 protein become a single entry with the most common DNA and genes. The V and J calls and clone size are TCRdb's, not the authors'. The sample yields around 280,000 distinct CDR3 sequences; more than 10% were counted once. Approximately 7.8% of the sample goes to the ten largest clones.

Details on this clonotype: Its antigen remains unidentified. The input lacks base qualities; no much larger clone sits a single base away.

Hyperthyroidism patients were aged 18 to 65 years and newly diagnosed, with disease duration of less than 2 months. Exclusion was applied to patients with uncontrolled infections, other autoimmune diseases, pregnancy or lactation. Diagnoses relied on clinical symptoms, serum thyroxine and TRAb, thyroid ultrasound and orbital computed tomography. For progressor patients, blood was drawn at the first diagnosis of hyperthyroidism, before any ophthalmopathy symptoms had appeared. PBMCs were isolated from around 10 ml of fresh peripheral blood by Ficoll-Paque density gradient centrifugation. Progressor patients were defined as those initially diagnosed with Graves' hyperthyroidism in whom ophthalmopathy developed during follow-up. Trizol reagent was used to extract total RNA, and RNA quality was then checked on an Agilent 2100 Bioanalyzer.

Sequenced input: blood. The chain uses TRBV5-4 and TRBJ2-3, with TRBD2 tentatively as D gene (6 bases match). The sequence came from a woman aged 25-40 years with Graves' hyperthyroidism that later progressed to Graves' ophthalmopathy. The sequenced DNA is TGTGCCAGCAGCTTCAGGGAGGCTGGCACAGATACGCAGTATTTT. Translated, this is CASSFREAGTDTQYF.